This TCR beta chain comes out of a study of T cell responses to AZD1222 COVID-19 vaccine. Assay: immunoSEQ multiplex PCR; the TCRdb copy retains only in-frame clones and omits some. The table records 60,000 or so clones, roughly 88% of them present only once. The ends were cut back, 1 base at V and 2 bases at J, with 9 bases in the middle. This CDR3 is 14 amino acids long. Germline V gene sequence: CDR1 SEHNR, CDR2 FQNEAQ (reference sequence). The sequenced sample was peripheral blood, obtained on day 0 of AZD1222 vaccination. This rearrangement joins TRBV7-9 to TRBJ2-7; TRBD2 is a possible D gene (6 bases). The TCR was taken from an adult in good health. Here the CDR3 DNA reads TGTGCCAGCAGCTTAGGGCGGGGCCCCTACGAGCAGTACTTC. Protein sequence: CASSLGRGPYEQYF.